These 27 T cell receptor beta chains were sequenced from one sample in a study of cytomegalovirus exposure and HLA in healthy donors. Method: immunoSEQ multiplex PCR; TCRdb's copy keeps in-frame clones and lacks some. The sample lists about 360,000 clones, 70% to 90% occurring once. Material for sequencing was PBMCs. The receptors derive from a woman aged 18-29 years in good health and CMV-seronegative.

The chain uses TRBV28 and TRBJ1-1; no clear D gene. Trimming stripped 2 bases from V and 6 bases from J, with 7 bases between. The CDR3 is 12 residues long. The germline CDR1 and CDR2 sequences are MDHEN and SYDVKM. The CDR3 DNA reads TGTGCCAGCAGTTTAGTCAGCGCTGAAGCTTTCTTT. As protein: CASSLVSAEAFF.

This chain uses TRBV6-6 with TRBJ2-7; tentative D call: TRBD2 (5 bases). CDR1 is MNHNY and CDR2 is SVGAGI in the germline V gene (reference sequence). The CDR3 has 16 amino acids. Trimming pared 0 bases from V and 2 bases from J, leaving 14 bases between. Here the CDR3 reads CASSYSKADYTYEQYF. CDR3 in DNA: TGTGCCAGCAGTTACTCGAAGGCAGACTACACCTACGAGCAGTACTTC.

This chain uses TRBV7-4 with TRBJ2-7, with 9 bases lining up with TRBD1. J lost 0 bases, V lost 6 bases, and 15 bases had no gene match. The CDR3 consists of 18 residues. Germline V gives CDR1 SGHVT, CDR2 SQSDAQ. For the CDR3, the DNA is TGTGCCAGCAGACCCCGGGACAGGGAGGGCCCGAGCTCCTACGAGCAGTACTTC. Protein sequence: CASRPRDREGPSSYEQYF.

V is TRBV7-8 and J is TRBJ2-2, with TRBD1 matching 9 bases. Trimming cost V 4 bases and J 7 bases; bases outside gene matches: 13. Germline V gives CDR1 SGHVS, CDR2 FQNEAQ. The CDR3 covers 17 residues. CDR3 in amino acids: CASSSLTAGQGSGELFF. The CDR3 DNA reads TGTGCCAGCAGCTCCCTAACCGCGGGACAGGGAAGCGGGGAGCTGTTTTTT.

CDR3 region: CASSAERTPSEAFF. CDR3 nucleotides: TGTGCCAGCAGTGCCGAAAGGACACCGTCTGAAGCTTTCTTT. This rearrangement joins TRBV2 to TRBJ1-1; maybe TRBD1 (5 bases). Germline loops: CDR1 SNHLY, CDR2 FYNNEI. V lost 4 bases, J lost 6 bases, and 15 bases lay in between. CDR3 length equals 14 residues. Full variable domain (missing parts from reference TRBV2 and TRBJ1-1): EPEVTQTPSHQVTQMGQEVILRCVPISNHLYFYWYRQILGQKVEFLVSFYNNEISEKSEIFDDQFSVERPDGSNFTLKIRSTKLEDSAMYFCASSAERTPSEAFFGQGTRLTVV.

V is TRBV6-6 and J is TRBJ2-1, with 7 nucleotides matching TRBD1. The CDR3 extends over 15 amino acids. Germline values: CDR1 MNHNY, CDR2 SVGAGI (reference sequence). The V and J ends lost 6 bases and 4 bases, in that order; junction bases with no gene match: 9. This chain's CDR3 is CASSLQGQSYNEQFF. The CDR3 coding sequence is TGTGCCAGCAGCTTACAGGGACAGAGTTACAATGAGCAGTTCTTC.

The chain joins TRBV6-5 to TRBJ2-1, with D possibly matching TRBD2 (6 bases). With 6 bases removed from V and 2 bases from J, the gap between germline ends came to 11 bases. The germline CDR1 and CDR2 sequences are MNHEY and SVGAGI. There are 14 residues in the CDR3. The CDR3 nucleotides read TGTGCCAGCAGGGAGGCGGGGACCTACAATGAGCAGTTCTTC. It specifies CASREAGTYNEQFF.

The chain employs TRBV27 and TRBJ2-7, with 9 nucleotides matching TRBD2. V was pared by 6 bases and J by 7 bases, with 13 bases of the junction left unmatched. Germline values: CDR1 MNHEY, CDR2 SMNVEV (reference sequence). The CDR3 covers 15 residues. CDR3 bases: TGTGCCAGCAGAGCCGCGGGAGGGGACCTTTTGGAGCAGTACTTC. Translating gives CASRAAGGDLLEQYF.

This clone is a singleton in its sample. The chain couples TRBV4-1 to TRBJ1-5, with 7 bases that match TRBD1. Germline CDR1 is MGHRA and CDR2 is YSYEKL. V lost 1 base to trimming and J lost 5 bases; unmatched junction nucleotides: 11. The CDR3 contains 17 residues. The CDR3 DNA reads as TGCGCCAGCAGCCAAGGTTTTAAGACAGGGTACGATCAGCCCCAGCATTTT. Its protein product is CASSQGFKTGYDQPQHF.

Only a few counts were recorded for this clone. CDR3 DNA: TGTGCCAGCAGTGAATCGGGGTCCTCCTACAATGAGCAGTTCTTC. This encodes CASSESGSSYNEQFF. The rearrangement links TRBV6-4 to TRBJ2-1; perhaps TRBD2 as D (5 bases). This CDR3 has 15 amino acids. Trimming shortened V by 3 bases and J by 0 bases, and 9 bases separated the two germline ends. The germline CDR1 and CDR2 sequences are MRHNA and SNTAGT.

The rearrangement joins TRBV7-9 to TRBJ2-7, with a possible D match to TRBD1 (5 bases). Germline V gene lookup returns CDR1 SEHNR and CDR2 FQNEAQ (reference sequence). V was clipped by 5 bases and J by 5 bases, with 13 bases between them. The CDR3 length is 13 residues. CDR3 sequence reads: CASSANTGNEQYF. The CDR3 region has the DNA TGTGCCAGCAGCGCAAACACAGGTAACGAGCAGTACTTC.

The chain carries TRBV6-5 and TRBJ2-7; TRBD2 agrees at 10 bases. CDR1 and CDR2 (germline): MNHEY, SVGAGI. CDR3 size: 14 residues. The V and J ends lost 6 bases and 5 bases, in that order; junction bases with no gene match: 7. Here the CDR3 reads CASSLAGDFDEQYF. DNA of the CDR3: TGTGCCAGCAGCCTAGCGGGAGATTTCGACGAGCAGTACTTC.

The genes are TRBV7-9 and TRBJ2-7; 8 bases fit TRBD1. After removal of 4 bases from V and 5 bases from J, the junction contained 13 bases not matched to a gene. The CDR3 consists of 16 residues. Germline V CDR1 and CDR2: SEHNR, FQNEAQ (reference sequence). CDR3 DNA sequence: TGTGCCAGCAGCTCACCCGGGACAGGTAGGAACCACGAGCAGTACTTC. It specifies CASSSPGTGRNHEQYF.

CDR3 amino acids: CASSARGGGETQYF. The DNA of the CDR3 is TGTGCCAGCAGCGCACGGGGGGGCGGAGAGACCCAGTACTTC. The chain employs TRBV5-4 and TRBJ2-5, with TRBD2 matching over 8 bases. V was pared by 4 bases and J by 4 bases, with 6 bases of the junction left unmatched. CDR1 is SGHNT, CDR2 YYREEE, per germline (reference sequence). The CDR3 consists of 14 residues.

V and J are TRBV2 and TRBJ2-3, with 7 bases matching TRBD1. CDR3 size: 14 residues. J lost 4 bases, V lost 8 bases, and 9 bases had no gene match. From germline, CDR1 is SNHLY and CDR2 FYNNEI. CDR3 nucleotides: TGTGCCAGCGGCGAGACAGGGATTTCAGATACGCAGTATTTT. Protein: CASGETGISDTQYF.

The rearrangement links TRBV30 to TRBJ2-1; a weak D match, TRBD2 (7 bases). The V end was cut by 0 bases, the J end by 10 bases, with 10 bases between. The CDR3 has 12 amino acids. The germline V gene has CDR1 GTSNPN and CDR2 SVGIG (reference sequence). DNA of the CDR3: TGTGCCTGGAGTGTGGGGGGGCTAGAGCAGTTCTTC. Translated: CAWSVGGLEQFF.

The chain uses TRBV19 and TRBJ1-1; 10 bases match TRBD1. From germline, CDR1 is LNHDA and CDR2 SQIVND (reference sequence). The CDR3 length is 20 residues. Unmatched junction bases numbered 22, after V lost 4 bases and J lost 5 bases. This chain's CDR3 is CASSTRDRGGSRSVTTEAFF. The CDR3 DNA follows: TGTGCCAGTAGTACCCGGGACAGGGGTGGGAGCCGGTCGGTTACGACTGAAGCTTTCTTT. Looking up the rest from reference TRBV19 and TRBJ1-1 gives the full variable domain: DGGITQSPKYLFRKEGQNVTLSCEQNLNHDAMYWYRQDPGQGLRLIYYSQIVNDFQKGDIAEGYSVSREKKESFPLTVTSAQKNPTAFYLCASSTRDRGGSRSVTTEAFFGQGTRLTVV.

A single count supports this clone. The chain couples TRBV6-1 to TRBJ2-2, with 8 nucleotides matching TRBD1. Germline CDR1 is MNHNS and CDR2 is SASEGT. The junction had 6 bases not matched to a gene; V was cut back by 2 bases and J by 4 bases. The CDR3 has 16 residues. As DNA, the CDR3 is TGTGCCAGCAGTGAATACAGGGGGAAGGTCACCGGGGAGCTGTTTTTT. Encoded protein: CASSEYRGKVTGELFF.

Details on this clone: Other nucleotide sequences in the sample specify the same CDR3. The V and J genes are TRBV27 and TRBJ2-7; 12 nucleotides agree with TRBD2. V dropped 4 bases and J dropped 4; count of bases not matched to a gene: 5. Germline lookup yields CDR1 MNHEY and CDR2 SMNVEV (reference sequence). This CDR3 has 15 residues. The CDR3 nucleotides are TGTGCCAGCAGTTCCTCGACTAGCGGGAGTTACGAGCAGTACTTC. Translating it yields CASSSSTSGSYEQYF.

This clone has only a few counts. The rearrangement links TRBV6-1 to TRBJ1-2; D is undetermined. Trimming took 7 bases from V and 5 from J, leaving 11 bases between them. Germline lookup yields CDR1 MNHNS and CDR2 SASEGT. This CDR3 region has 12 residues. The CDR3 nucleotides read TGTGCCAGCACACTTCAGCGTTATGGCTACACCTTC. Translation: CASTLQRYGYTF.

The genes are TRBV6-5 and TRBJ2-6; D uncertain. CDR3 length: 15 residues. The germline CDR1 and CDR2 sequences are MNHEY and SVGAGI. Trimming stripped 2 bases from V and 0 bases from J, with 5 bases between. CDR3 protein: CASSYGVSGANVLTF. CDR3 DNA: TGTGCCAGCAGTTACGGAGTCTCTGGGGCCAACGTCCTGACTTTC.

CDR3 nucleotide sequence: TGTGCCAGCAGTCCACGCCTCCGTTGGGCAACCCAAGGCCCTTCAGATACGCAGTATTTT. It encodes CASSPRLRWATQGPSDTQYF. V gene TRBV2 combines with J gene TRBJ2-3; the D is unclear. Germline assignment: CDR1 SNHLY and CDR2 FYNNEI. CDR3 size: 20 residues. Deletions cut 5 bases from V and 4 bases from J, with 31 bases between.

The chain is built from TRBV28 and TRBJ2-1, with 7 positions matching TRBD2. The germline V gene has CDR1 MDHEN and CDR2 SYDVKM. V lost 1 base to trimming and J lost 5 bases; unmatched junction nucleotides: 5. CDR3 size: 15 residues. Here the CDR3 reads CASSLSSGADNEQFF. DNA of the CDR3: TGTGCCAGCAGTTTATCGAGCGGGGCGGACAATGAGCAGTTCTTC. Together with reference TRBV28 and TRBJ2-1, the CDR3 gives the full variable domain: DVKVTQSSRYLVKRTGEKVFLECVQDMDHENMFWYRQDPGLGLRLIYFSYDVKMKEKGDIPEGYSVSREKKERFSLILESASTNQTSMYLCASSLSSGADNEQFFGPGTRLTVL.

The rearrangement links TRBV28 to TRBJ1-1; 7 nucleotides line up with TRBD1. Germline V gene sequence: CDR1 MDHEN, CDR2 SYDVKM. The CDR3 spans 15 residues. With 5 bases clipped from V and 0 bases from J, the junction kept 6 bases outside the gene matches. The CDR3: CASSPMTGMNTEAFF. The CDR3 DNA sequence: TGTGCCAGCAGTCCAATGACAGGGATGAACACTGAAGCTTTCTTT.

The V and J genes are TRBV4-1 and TRBJ2-1; TRBD2 matches 15 bases. Germline loops: CDR1 MGHRA, CDR2 YSYEKL. The CDR3 has 17 amino acids. V shed 4 bases and J 6 bases; nucleotides not matched to a gene: 7. The CDR3 DNA reads TGCGCCAGCAGCCCCTCCGGACTAGCGGGGGGGCGCAATGAGCAGTTCTTC. Its translation: CASSPSGLAGGRNEQFF.

This clone has only a few counts. This rearrangement joins TRBV5-4 to TRBJ2-5, with D unresolved. V lost 1 base, J lost 1 base, and 5 bases lay in between. In germline, CDR1 is SGHNT, CDR2 YYREEE (reference sequence). CDR3 length: 13 residues. The CDR3 region is CASSLPSQETQYF. The CDR3 bases are TGTGCCAGCAGCTTGCCCAGCCAAGAGACCCAGTACTTC.

The J gene is TRBJ1-2, the V gene TRBV28; TRBD1 matches 8 bases. V lost 8 bases, J lost 2 bases, and 4 bases stayed unmatched. The CDR3 length is 13 residues. Germline V lookup: CDR1 MDHEN, CDR2 SYDVKM. CDR3 DNA: TGTGCCAGCCAGACAGGGGCCAACTATGGCTACACCTTC. This encodes CASQTGANYGYTF.